Following are 7 T cell receptor beta chains from one sample sequenced in a study of beta chain features in type 1 diabetes. What was sequenced were expressed TCRB transcripts, since all of the isolated RNA had been reverse transcribed. TCRdb's table, derived via immunoSEQ multiplex PCR, lists solely in-frame clones and lacks some. The profile shows over 700,000 clones, 15% to 20% of them singletons. Specimen: naive CD4+ T cells from blood. Receptors were obtained from a woman aged 18-29 years in good health.

This rearrangement joins TRBV23-1 to TRBJ2-3; possibly TRBD1 for D (6 bases). TRBV23-1 is an ORF, and what it does is uncertain. This CDR3 contains 15 residues. Trimming pared 10 bases from V and 0 bases from J, leaving 17 bases between. The CDR3 nucleotides are TGCGCCACCGAGGCAGGGGCGAAGAGCACAGATACGCAGTATTTT. Translation gives CATEAGAKSTDTQYF.

This clone was recorded only once. CDR3 coding DNA: TGTGCCACCAGCAGAGCGTCGATTTGGACAGACGAAGGAAACACCATATATTTT. This translates into CATSRASIWTDEGNTIYF. The chain is built from TRBV15 and TRBJ1-3; D may be TRBD1 (6 bases). V lost 1 base and J lost 4, with 20 bases in between. The CDR3 covers 18 residues. The germline CDR1 and CDR2 sequences are LNHNV and YYDKDF (reference sequence).

V and J are TRBV7-2 and TRBJ2-3; the match to TRBD1 covers 7 bases. V was clipped by 2 bases and J by 6 bases; unmatched bases: 11. The CDR3 runs to 16 residues. Germline CDR1 reads SGHTA; CDR2 reads FQGNSA. The CDR3 sequence: CASSLFVLGGADTQYF. The DNA for the CDR3 is TGTGCCAGCAGCTTATTCGTTTTAGGGGGCGCCGATACGCAGTATTTT.

This clone occurred a few times. The chain employs TRBV5-1 and TRBJ2-3; 10 bases align to TRBD1. CDR1 and CDR2 (germline): SGHRS, YFSETQ. The CDR3 runs 14 residues. The CDR3 sequence: CASAPGQGFDTQYF. The CDR3 DNA reads as TGCGCTAGCGCCCCGGGACAGGGGTTTGATACGCAGTATTTT.

A remark on this clone: A read error may account for a junction end that differs from germline. The same CDR3 is also encoded by other DNA sequences in this sample. This chain uses TRBV18 with TRBJ2-6; possibly TRBD1 for D (5 bases). Germline CDR1 KGHSH, CDR2 LQKENI. This CDR3 spans 16 amino acids. CDR3 in DNA: TGTGCCAGCTCACCACGACAAACCTCTGGGGCCAACGTCCTGACCTTC. This sequence encodes CASSPRQTSGANVLTF.

In this sample, this clone turned up a few times. The chain joins TRBV4-3 to TRBJ2-7, with 7 bases matching TRBD1. V trimming: 0 bases; J trimming: 4 bases; junction bases outside the gene matches: 6. Germline lookup yields CDR1 LGHNA and CDR2 YSLEER. This CDR3 is built from 15 residues. The CDR3 sequence is CASSQEYQGVYEQYF. DNA of the CDR3: TGCGCCAGCAGCCAAGAGTATCAGGGGGTTTACGAGCAGTACTTC.

This chain links TRBV7-2 with TRBJ2-3; D may be TRBD1 or TRBD2 (5 bases each). V dropped 1 base and J dropped 0 bases, with 14 bases sitting between them. The germline CDR1 and CDR2 sequences are SGHTA and FQGNSA. The CDR3 sequence is 17 residues long. The CDR3 region has the DNA TGTGCCAGCAGCTTAGTAGCGCAGGCAGGGAGCACAGATACGCAGTATTTT. This codes for CASSLVAQAGSTDTQYF.